Presented here are 2 T cell receptor beta chains from one specimen sequenced in a study of OX40 agonist ivuxolimab in advanced cancers. The method was immunoSEQ multiplex PCR; TCRdb's version includes in-frame clones alone and lacks a portion of them. The table lists fewer than 95,000 clones, more than 80% of them singletons, with around 0.48% in the top ten. Sequencing was performed on CD4+ or CD8+ T cells sorted from blood, taken in a trial of the OX40 agonist ivuxolimab. The receptors were sampled from an adult with an advanced solid tumor such as melanoma, head and neck, liver or kidney cancer.

The chain links TRBV25-1 to TRBJ1-2; D call uncertain. The CDR3 runs to 14 residues. Looked up from germline, CDR1 is MGHDK and CDR2 is SYGVNS. The V and J ends lost 1 base and 3 bases respectively, with 9 bases between them. The CDR3 sequence: CASSESTEYYGYTF. The CDR3 DNA is TGTGCCAGCAGTGAATCCACTGAATACTATGGCTACACCTTC.

The DNA for the CDR3 is TGTGCCAGCAGCGCACCAGGACAGGGGGATTACGAGCAGTACGTC. This translates into CASSAPGQGDYEQYV. The J gene is TRBJ2-7, the V gene TRBV7-4; 10 bases map to TRBD1. CDR3 length: 15 residues. Trimming at V came to 5 bases and at J to 4 bases, leaving 8 bases not matched to a gene. Germline lookup yields CDR1 SGHVT and CDR2 SQSDAQ.